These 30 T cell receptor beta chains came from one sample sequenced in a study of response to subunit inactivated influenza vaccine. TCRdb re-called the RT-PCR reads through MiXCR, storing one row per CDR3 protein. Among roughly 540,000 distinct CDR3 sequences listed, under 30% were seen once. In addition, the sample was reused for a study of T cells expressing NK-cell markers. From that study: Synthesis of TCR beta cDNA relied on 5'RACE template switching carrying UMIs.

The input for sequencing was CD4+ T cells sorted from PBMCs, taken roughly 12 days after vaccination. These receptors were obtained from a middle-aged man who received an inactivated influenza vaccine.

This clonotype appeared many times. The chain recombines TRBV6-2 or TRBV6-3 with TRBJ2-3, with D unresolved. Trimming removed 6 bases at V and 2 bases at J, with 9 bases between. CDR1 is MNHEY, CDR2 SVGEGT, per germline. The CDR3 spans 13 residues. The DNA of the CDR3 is TGTGCCAGCAGCCCATGGTCCACAGATACGCAGTATTTT. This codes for CASSPWSTDTQYF.

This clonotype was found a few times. The CDR3 reads CASSSNIDSTDEQFF. CDR3 coding DNA: TGTGCCAGCAGTTCCAACATAGACAGTACCGATGAGCAGTTCTTC. The J gene is TRBJ2-1, the V gene TRBV6-2 or TRBV6-3; maybe TRBD1 (5 bases). Trimming shortened V by 4 bases and J by 8 bases, and 18 bases separated the two germline ends. The CDR3 runs to 15 residues. Looked up from germline, CDR1 is MNHEY and CDR2 is SVGEGT.

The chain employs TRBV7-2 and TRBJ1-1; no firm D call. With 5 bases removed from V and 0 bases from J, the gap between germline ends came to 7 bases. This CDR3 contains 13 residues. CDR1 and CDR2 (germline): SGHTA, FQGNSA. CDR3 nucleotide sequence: TGTGCCAGCAGCAACAGTCTGAACACTGAAGCTTTCTTT. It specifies CASSNSLNTEAFF.

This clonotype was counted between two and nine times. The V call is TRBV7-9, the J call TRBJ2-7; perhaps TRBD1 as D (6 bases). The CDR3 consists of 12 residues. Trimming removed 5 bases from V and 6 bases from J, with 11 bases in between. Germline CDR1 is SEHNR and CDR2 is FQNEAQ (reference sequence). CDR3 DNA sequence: TGTGCCAGCAGCCAGGACAGACTCGAGCAGTACTTC. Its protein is CASSQDRLEQYF.

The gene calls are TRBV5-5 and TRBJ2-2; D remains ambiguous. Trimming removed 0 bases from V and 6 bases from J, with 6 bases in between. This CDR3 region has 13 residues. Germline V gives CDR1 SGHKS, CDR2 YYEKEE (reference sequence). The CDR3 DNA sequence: TGTGCCAGCAGCTTGGGGTATCCCGGGGAGCTGTTTTTT. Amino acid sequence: CASSLGYPGELFF.

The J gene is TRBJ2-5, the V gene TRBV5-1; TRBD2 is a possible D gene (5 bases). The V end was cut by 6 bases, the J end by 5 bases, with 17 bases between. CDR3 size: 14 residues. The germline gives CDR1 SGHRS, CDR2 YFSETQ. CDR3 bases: TGCGCCAGCACCGATGCGGGTAGCTGGGAGACCCAGTACTTC. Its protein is CASTDAGSWETQYF. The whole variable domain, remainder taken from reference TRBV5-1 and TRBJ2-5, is KAGVTQTPRYLIKTRGQQVTLSCSPISGHRSVSWYQQTPGQGLQFLFEYFSETQRNKGNFPGRFSGRQFSNSRSEMNVSTLELGDSALYLCASTDAGSWETQYFGPGTRLLVL.

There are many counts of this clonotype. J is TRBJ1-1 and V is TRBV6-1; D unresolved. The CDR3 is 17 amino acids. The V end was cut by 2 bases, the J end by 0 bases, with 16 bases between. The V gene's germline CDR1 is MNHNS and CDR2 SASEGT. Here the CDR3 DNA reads TGTGCCAGCAGTGAAATTATAGTGTCGGAATTGAACACTGAAGCTTTCTTT. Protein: CASSEIIVSELNTEAFF.

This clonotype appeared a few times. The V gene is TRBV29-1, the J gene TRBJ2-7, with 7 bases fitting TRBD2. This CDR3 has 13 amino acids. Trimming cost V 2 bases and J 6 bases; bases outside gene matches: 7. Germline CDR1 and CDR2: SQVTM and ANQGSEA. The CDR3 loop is CSVELRERGEQYF. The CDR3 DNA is TGCAGCGTTGAATTGCGGGAGAGGGGCGAGCAGTACTTC.

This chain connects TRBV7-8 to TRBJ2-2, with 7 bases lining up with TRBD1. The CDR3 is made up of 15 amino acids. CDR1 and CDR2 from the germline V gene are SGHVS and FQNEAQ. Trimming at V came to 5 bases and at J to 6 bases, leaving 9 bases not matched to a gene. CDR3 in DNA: TGTGCCAGCAGCCAACAGGGGCTAAACCCCGGGGAGCTGTTTTTT. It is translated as CASSQQGLNPGELFF.

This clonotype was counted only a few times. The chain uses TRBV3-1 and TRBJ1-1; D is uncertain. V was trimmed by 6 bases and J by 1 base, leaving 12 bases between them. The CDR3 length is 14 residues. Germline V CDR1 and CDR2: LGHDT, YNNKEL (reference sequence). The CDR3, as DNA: TGTGCCAGCAGACTAGGACTGCGGAACACTGAAGCTTTCTTT. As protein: CASRLGLRNTEAFF. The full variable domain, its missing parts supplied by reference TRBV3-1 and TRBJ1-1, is DTAVSQTPKYLVTQMGNDKSIKCEQNLGHDTMYWYKQDSKKFLKIMFSYNNKELIINETVPNRFSPKSPDKAHLNLHINSLELGDSAVYFCASRLGLRNTEAFFGQGTRLTVV.

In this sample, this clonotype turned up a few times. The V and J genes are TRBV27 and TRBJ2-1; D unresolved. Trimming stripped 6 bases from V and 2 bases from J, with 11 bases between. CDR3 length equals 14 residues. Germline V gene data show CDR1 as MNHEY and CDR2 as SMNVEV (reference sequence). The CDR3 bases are TGTGCCAGCAGGACCCGTTCCGCCTACAATGAGCAGTTCTTC. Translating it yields CASRTRSAYNEQFF.

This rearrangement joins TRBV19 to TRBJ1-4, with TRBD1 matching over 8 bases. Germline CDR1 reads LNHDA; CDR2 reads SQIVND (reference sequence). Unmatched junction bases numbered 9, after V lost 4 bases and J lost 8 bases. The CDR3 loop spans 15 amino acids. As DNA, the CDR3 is TGTGCCAGTAGTACCTCAGGGGGCGGCGTCGAAAAACTGTTTTTT. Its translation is CASSTSGGGVEKLFF.

CDR3 in amino acids: CASSQRAGASDTQYF. The CDR3 DNA is TGTGCCAGCAGCCAACGAGCGGGAGCATCAGATACGCAGTATTTT. The rearrangement links TRBV3-1 to TRBJ2-3, with 8 bases identical to TRBD2. From germline, CDR1 is LGHDT and CDR2 YNNKEL (reference sequence). The V segment lost 2 bases and the J segment 4 bases; nucleotides outside the gene matches: 5. The CDR3 length is 15 residues.

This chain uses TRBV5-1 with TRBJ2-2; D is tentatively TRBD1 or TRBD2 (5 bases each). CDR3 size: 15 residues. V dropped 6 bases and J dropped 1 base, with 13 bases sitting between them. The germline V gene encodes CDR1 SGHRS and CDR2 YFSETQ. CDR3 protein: CASTPGRRNTGELFF. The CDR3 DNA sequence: TGCGCCAGCACCCCGGGACGGAGGAACACCGGGGAGCTGTTTTTT.

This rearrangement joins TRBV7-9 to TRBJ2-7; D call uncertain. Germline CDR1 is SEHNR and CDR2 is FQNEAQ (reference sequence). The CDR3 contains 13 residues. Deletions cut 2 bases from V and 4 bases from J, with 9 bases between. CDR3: CASSLIGNYEQYF. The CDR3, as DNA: TGTGCCAGCAGCTTAATCGGCAATTACGAGCAGTACTTC.

CDR3 bases: TGTGCCAGCAGCGCCCGAGCGGGGAGCGCGACAGATACGCAGTATTTT. It translates to CASSARAGSATDTQYF. V gene TRBV9 combines with J gene TRBJ2-3, with 7 bases identical to TRBD2. After removal of 3 bases from V and 3 bases from J, the junction contained 10 bases not matched to a gene. Germline V gives CDR1 SGDLS, CDR2 YYNGEE. The CDR3 extends over 16 amino acids.

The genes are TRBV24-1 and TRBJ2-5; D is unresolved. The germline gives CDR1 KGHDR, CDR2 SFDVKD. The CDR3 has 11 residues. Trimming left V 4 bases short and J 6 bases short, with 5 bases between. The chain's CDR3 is CATSEAKTQYF. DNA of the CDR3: TGTGCCACCAGTGAAGCGAAGACCCAGTACTTC.

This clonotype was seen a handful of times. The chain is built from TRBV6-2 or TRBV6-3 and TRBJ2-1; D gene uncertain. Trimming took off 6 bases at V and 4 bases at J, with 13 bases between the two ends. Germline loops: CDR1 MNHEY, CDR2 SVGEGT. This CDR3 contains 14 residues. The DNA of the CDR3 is TGTGCCAGCAGACGCCCACAAGAATACAATGAGCAGTTCTTC. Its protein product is CASRRPQEYNEQFF.

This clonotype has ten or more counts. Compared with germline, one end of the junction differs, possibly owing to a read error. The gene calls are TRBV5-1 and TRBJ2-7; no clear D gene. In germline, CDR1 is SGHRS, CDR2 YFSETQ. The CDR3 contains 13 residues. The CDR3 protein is CASSLGSSYEQYF. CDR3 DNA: TGTGCCAGCAGCCTGGGCAGCTCCTACGAGCAGTACTTC. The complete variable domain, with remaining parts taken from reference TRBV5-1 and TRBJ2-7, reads KAGVTQTPRYLIKTRGQQVTLSCSPISGHRSVSWYQQTPGQGLQFLFEYFSETQRNKGNFPGRFSGRQFSNSRSEMNVSTLELGDSALYLCASSLGSSYEQYFGPGTRLTVT.

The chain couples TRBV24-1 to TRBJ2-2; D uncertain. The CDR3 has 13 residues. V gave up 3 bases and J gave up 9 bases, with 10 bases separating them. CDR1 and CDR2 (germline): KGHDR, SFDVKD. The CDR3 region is CATSDASLRELFF. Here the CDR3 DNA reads TGTGCCACCAGTGATGCTAGTCTCAGGGAGCTGTTTTTT.

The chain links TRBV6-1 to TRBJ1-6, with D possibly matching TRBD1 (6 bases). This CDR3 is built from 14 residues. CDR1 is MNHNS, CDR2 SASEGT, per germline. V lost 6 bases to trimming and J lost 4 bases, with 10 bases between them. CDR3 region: CASRKQGYNSPLHF. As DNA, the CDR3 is TGTGCCAGCAGAAAACAGGGTTATAATTCACCCCTCCACTTT.

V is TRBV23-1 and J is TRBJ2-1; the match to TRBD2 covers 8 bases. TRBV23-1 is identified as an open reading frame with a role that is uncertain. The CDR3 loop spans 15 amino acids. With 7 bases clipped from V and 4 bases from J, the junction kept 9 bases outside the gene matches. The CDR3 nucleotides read TGCGCCAGCAAACGGGAGGGCCGTCCATACAATGAGCAGTTCTTC. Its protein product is CASKREGRPYNEQFF.

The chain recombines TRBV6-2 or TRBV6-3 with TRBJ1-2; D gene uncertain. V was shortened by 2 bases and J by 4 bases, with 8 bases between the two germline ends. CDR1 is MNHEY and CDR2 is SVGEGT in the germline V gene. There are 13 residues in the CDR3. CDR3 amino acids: CASSYRQAYGYTF. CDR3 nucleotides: TGTGCCAGCAGTTACAGGCAGGCCTATGGCTACACCTTC.

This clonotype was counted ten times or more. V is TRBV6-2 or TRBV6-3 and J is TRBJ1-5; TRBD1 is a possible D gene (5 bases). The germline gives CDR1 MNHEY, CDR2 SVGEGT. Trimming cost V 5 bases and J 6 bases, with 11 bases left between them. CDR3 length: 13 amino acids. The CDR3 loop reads CASSKEGFQPQHF. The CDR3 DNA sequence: TGTGCCAGCAGTAAGGAGGGGTTTCAGCCCCAGCATTTT.

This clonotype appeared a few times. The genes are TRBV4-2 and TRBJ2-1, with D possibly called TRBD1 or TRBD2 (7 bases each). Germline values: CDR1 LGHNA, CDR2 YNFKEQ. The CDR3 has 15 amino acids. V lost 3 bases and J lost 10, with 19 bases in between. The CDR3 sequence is CASSHPGGDAEEQFF. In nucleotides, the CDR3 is TGTGCCAGCAGCCACCCAGGGGGGGACGCTGAAGAGCAGTTCTTC.

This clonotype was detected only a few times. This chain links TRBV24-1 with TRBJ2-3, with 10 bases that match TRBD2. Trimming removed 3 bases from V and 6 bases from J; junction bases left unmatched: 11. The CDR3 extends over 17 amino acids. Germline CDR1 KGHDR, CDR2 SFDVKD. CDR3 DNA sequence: TGTGCCACCAGTGATCAATCTACTAGCGGGATGGGGGATACGCAGTATTTT. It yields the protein CATSDQSTSGMGDTQYF.

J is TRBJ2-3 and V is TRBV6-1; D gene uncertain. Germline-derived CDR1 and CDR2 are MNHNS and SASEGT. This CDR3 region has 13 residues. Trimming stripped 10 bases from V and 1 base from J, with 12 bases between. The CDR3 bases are TGTGCCACAAAAGGTCAGGGCACAGATACGCAGTATTTT. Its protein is CATKGQGTDTQYF.

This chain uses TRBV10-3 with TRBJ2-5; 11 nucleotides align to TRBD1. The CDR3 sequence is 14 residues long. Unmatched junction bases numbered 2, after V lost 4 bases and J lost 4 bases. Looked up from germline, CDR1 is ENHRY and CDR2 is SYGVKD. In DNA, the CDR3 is TGTGCCATCAGTGGGACAGGGGGCCTAGAGACCCAGTACTTC. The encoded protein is CAISGTGGLETQYF.

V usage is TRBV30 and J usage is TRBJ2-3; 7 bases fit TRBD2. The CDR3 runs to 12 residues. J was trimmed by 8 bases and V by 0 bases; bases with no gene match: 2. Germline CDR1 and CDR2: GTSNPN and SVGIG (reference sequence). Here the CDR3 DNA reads TGTGCCTGGAGTGTTTGGGGGGGTACGCAGTATTTT. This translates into CAWSVWGGTQYF.

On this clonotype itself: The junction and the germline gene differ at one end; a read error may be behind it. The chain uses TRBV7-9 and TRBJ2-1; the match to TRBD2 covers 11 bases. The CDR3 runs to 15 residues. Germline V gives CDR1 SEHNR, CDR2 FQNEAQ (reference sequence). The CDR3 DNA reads TGTGCCAGCAGCAATAGCGGGGGGGCGTACAATGAGCATTTCTTC. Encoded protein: CASSNSGGAYNEHFF.